The sequence of this T cell receptor beta chain was determined in a study of monozygotic twins with inflammatory bowel disease. Study-wide results and caveats: Clonotype sharing was lower in IBD patients than healthy twins, most markedly with disease activity.

Worth noting for this clonotype: The antigen remains unidentified.

The UMIs carried a 6-nucleotide sample barcode, and they were added by template switching. TCRdb derives one entry per CDR3 protein from the 5' RACE reads, leaving out DNA. The sample yields tens of thousands of distinct CDR3 sequences, of which the top ten take up approximately 7%. The CDR3 is 16 residues long. Germline V CDR1 and CDR2: SGHDT, YYEEEE. Material: blood. This receptor was taken from a human donor with ulcerative colitis or Crohn's disease, or a healthy co-twin of an affected twin (not recorded which). V and J are TRBV5-6 and TRBJ2-1; there is no DNA to check the TCRdb D call of TRBD2. The CDR3 here is CASSLGWRADYNEQFF.